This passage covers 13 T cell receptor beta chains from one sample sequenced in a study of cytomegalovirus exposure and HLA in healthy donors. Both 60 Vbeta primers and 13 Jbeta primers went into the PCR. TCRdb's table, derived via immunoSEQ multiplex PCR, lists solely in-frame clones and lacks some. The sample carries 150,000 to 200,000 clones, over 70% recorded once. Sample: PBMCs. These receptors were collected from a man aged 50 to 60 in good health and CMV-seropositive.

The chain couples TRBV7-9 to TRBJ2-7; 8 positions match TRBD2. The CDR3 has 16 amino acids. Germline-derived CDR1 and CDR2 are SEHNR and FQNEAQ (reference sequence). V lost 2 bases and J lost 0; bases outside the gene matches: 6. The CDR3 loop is CASSLSSGHNSYEQYF. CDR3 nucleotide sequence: TGTGCCAGCAGCTTATCTAGCGGGCATAACTCCTACGAGCAGTACTTC.

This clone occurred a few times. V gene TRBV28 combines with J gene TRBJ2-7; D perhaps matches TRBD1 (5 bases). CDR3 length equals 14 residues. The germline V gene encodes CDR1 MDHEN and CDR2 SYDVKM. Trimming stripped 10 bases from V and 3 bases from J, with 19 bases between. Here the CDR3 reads CATGTGSTRYEQYF. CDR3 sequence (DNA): TGTGCCACCGGTACAGGTTCAACCCGCTACGAGCAGTACTTC.

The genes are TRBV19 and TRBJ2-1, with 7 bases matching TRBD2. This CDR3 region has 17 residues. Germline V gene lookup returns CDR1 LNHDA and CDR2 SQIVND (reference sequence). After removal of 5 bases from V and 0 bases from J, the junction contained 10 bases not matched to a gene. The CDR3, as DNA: TGTGCCAGTAGTCCCGGTTCAGCGGGGAGCTCCTACAATGAGCAGTTCTTC. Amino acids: CASSPGSAGSSYNEQFF.

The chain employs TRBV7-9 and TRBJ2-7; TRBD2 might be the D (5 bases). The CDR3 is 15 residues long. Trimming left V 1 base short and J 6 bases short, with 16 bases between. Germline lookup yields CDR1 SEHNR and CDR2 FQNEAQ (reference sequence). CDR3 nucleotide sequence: TGTGCCAGCAGCTTAGGAGGGCGTGGGAGAGGCGAGCAGTACTTC. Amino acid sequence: CASSLGGRGRGEQYF.

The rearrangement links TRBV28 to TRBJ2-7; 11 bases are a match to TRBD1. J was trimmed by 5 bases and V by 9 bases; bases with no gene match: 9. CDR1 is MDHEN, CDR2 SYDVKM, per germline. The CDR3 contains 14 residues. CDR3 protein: CASQPRDRGNEQYF. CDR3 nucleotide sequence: TGTGCCAGTCAACCCAGGGACAGGGGGAACGAGCAGTACTTC.

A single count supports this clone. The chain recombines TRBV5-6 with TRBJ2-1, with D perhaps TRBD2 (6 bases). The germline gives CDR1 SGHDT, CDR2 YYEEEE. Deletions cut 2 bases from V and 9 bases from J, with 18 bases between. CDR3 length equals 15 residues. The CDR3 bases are TGTGCCAGCAGCTTCGAGTTGCGGGAATTAAGTGAGCAGTTCTTC. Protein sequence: CASSFELRELSEQFF.

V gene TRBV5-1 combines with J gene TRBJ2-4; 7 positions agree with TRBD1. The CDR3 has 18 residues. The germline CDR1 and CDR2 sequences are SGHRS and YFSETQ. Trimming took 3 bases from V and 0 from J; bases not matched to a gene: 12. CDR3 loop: CASSSGTDGLIAKNIQYF. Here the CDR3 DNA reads TGCGCCAGCAGCTCAGGGACAGACGGCCTTATAGCCAAAAACATTCAGTACTTC.

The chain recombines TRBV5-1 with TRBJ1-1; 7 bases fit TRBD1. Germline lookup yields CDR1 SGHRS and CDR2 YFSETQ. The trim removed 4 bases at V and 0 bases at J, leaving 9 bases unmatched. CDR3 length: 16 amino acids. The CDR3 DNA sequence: TGCGCCAGCAGCACGGGGACAGCTTCGTTGAACACTGAAGCTTTCTTT. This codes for CASSTGTASLNTEAFF.

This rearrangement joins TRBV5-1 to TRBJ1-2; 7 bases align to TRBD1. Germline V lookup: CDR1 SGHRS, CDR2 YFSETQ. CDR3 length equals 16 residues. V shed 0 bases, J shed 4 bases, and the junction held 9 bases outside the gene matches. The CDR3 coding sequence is TGCGCCAGCAGCTTGGACGGCAGGGGGGACTTCTATGGCTACACCTTC. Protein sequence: CASSLDGRGDFYGYTF.

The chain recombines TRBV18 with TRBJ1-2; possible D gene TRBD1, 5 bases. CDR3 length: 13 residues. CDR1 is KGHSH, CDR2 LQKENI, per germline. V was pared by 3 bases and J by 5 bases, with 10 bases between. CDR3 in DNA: TGTGCCAGCTCACCCGGGACTGCGTATGGCTACACCTTC. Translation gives CASSPGTAYGYTF. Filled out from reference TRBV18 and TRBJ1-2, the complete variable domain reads NAGVMQNPRHLVRRRGQEARLRCSPMKGHSHVYWYRQLPEEGLKFMVYLQKENIIDESGMPKERFSAEFPKEGPSILRIQQVVRGDSAAYFCASSPGTAYGYTFGSGTRLTVV.

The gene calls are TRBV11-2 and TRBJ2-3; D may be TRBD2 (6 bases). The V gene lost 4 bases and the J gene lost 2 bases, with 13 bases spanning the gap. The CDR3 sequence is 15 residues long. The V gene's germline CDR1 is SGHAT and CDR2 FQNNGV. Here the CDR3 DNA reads TGTGCCAGCAGCTGGTCGTCGGGGGTCACAGATACGCAGTATTTT. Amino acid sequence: CASSWSSGVTDTQYF. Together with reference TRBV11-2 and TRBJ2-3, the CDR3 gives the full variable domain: EAGVAQSPRYKIIEKRQSVAFWCNPISGHATLYWYQQILGQGPKLLIQFQNNGVVDDSQLPKDRFSAERLKGVDSTLKIQPAKLEDSAVYLCASSWSSGVTDTQYFGPGTRLTVL.

The CDR3 DNA sequence: TGTGCCAGCAGTTTATCGCGAGGGATTAAAGGGGAGCAGTACTTC. Translation gives CASSLSRGIKGEQYF. V usage is TRBV27 and J usage is TRBJ2-7; D is possibly TRBD2 (5 bases). CDR3 length equals 15 residues. Germline CDR1 and CDR2: MNHEY and SMNVEV (reference sequence). V was cut by 0 bases and J by 7 bases, with 16 bases left in between.

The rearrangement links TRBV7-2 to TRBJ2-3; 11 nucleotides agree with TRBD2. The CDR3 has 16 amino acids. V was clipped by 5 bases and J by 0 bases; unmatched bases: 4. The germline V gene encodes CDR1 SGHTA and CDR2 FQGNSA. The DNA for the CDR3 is TGTGCCAGCAGCGAGGGACTAGCGGCTAGCACAGATACGCAGTATTTT. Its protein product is CASSEGLAASTDTQYF.